These 28 T cell receptor beta chains share one sample of origin, sequenced in a study of blood T cell repertoires in COVID-19. Some clones are missing from TCRdb's copy, which holds only in-frame ones; the method was immunoSEQ multiplex PCR. The sample records 85,000 to 130,000 clones, around 90% being singletons. The sequencing sample was made of peripheral blood. The receptors were gathered from a human donor in a cohort sampled during active COVID-19.

The chain is built from TRBV27 and TRBJ1-1; TRBD1 matches 7 bases. Germline V CDR1 and CDR2: MNHEY, SMNVEV (reference sequence). With V trimmed by 5 bases and J by 4 bases, 4 bases remained unmatched. This CDR3 region has 13 residues. The CDR3 sequence is CASSAAGGTEAFF. In DNA, the CDR3 is TGTGCCAGCAGTGCCGCAGGGGGCACTGAAGCTTTCTTT.

This clone was found once. CDR3 residues: CASSVDPGKPYEQYF. Here the CDR3 DNA reads TGTGCCAGCAGCGTAGATCCGGGAAAGCCTTACGAGCAGTACTTC. The genes are TRBV9 and TRBJ2-7; weak D call: TRBD2 (5 bases). The length of the CDR3 is 15 residues. Deletions cut 0 bases from V and 4 bases from J, with 14 bases between. Looked up from germline, CDR1 is SGDLS and CDR2 is YYNGEE.

This chain links TRBV27 with TRBJ1-1; tentatively, D is TRBD1 (6 bases). The germline V gene encodes CDR1 MNHEY and CDR2 SMNVEV (reference sequence). V was clipped by 8 bases and J by 7 bases, with 11 bases between them. There are 11 residues in the CDR3. This chain's CDR3 is CASQGLFEAFF. CDR3 nucleotide sequence: TGTGCCAGCCAGGGGCTTTTTGAAGCTTTCTTT.

The V and J genes are TRBV6-2 or TRBV6-3 and TRBJ2-3; 9 positions match TRBD2. This CDR3 contains 17 residues. J gave up 3 bases and V 2 bases, and 9 bases lay outside the gene matches. Germline V CDR1 and CDR2: MNHEY, SVGEGT. The CDR3 region has the DNA TGTGCCAGCAGTTACGGGGTCGCGGGGGGGCTGACAGATACGCAGTATTTT. Its translation is CASSYGVAGGLTDTQYF.

V usage is TRBV28 and J usage is TRBJ2-5; D possibly corresponds to TRBD2 (7 bases). Germline V gives CDR1 MDHEN, CDR2 SYDVKM. CDR3 length: 14 amino acids. The V end lost 6 bases, the J end lost 5 bases, and 16 bases lay between the germline ends. The CDR3 sequence is CASSRGAPGETQYF. The CDR3 DNA reads as TGTGCCAGCAGCCGGGGGGCGCCGGGGGAGACCCAGTACTTC.

The rearrangement joins TRBV19 to TRBJ1-1, with D possibly matching TRBD1 (5 bases). From germline, CDR1 is LNHDA and CDR2 SQIVND (reference sequence). Trimming shortened V by 7 bases and J by 0 bases, and 6 bases separated the two germline ends. The CDR3 totals 12 residues. The chain's CDR3 is CASKGVNTEAFF. The CDR3 DNA reads TGTGCCAGTAAAGGGGTGAACACTGAAGCTTTCTTT.

The chain joins TRBV11-2 to TRBJ1-1, with TRBD1 matching over 8 bases. CDR1 SGHAT and CDR2 FQNNGV come from the germline V gene. Losses at the gene ends were 3 bases for V and 5 bases for J; bases not matched to a gene: 8. This CDR3 is 15 amino acids long. Here the CDR3 DNA reads TGTGCCAGCAGCTTCCCGACAGGGGTGGGGACTGAAGCTTTCTTT. This gives the protein CASSFPTGVGTEAFF. Looking up the rest from reference TRBV11-2 and TRBJ1-1 gives the full variable domain: EAGVAQSPRYKIIEKRQSVAFWCNPISGHATLYWYQQILGQGPKLLIQFQNNGVVDDSQLPKDRFSAERLKGVDSTLKIQPAKLEDSAVYLCASSFPTGVGTEAFFGQGTRLTVV.

The rearrangement uses TRBV5-4 and TRBJ2-5; D is ambiguous. Germline CDR1 and CDR2: SGHNT and YYREEE (reference sequence). The CDR3 length is 16 residues. Trimming left V 1 base short and J 2 bases short, with 15 bases between. Here the CDR3 reads CASSLNRIGLQETQYF. As DNA, the CDR3 is TGTGCCAGCAGCTTGAACAGAATTGGGTTACAAGAGACCCAGTACTTC.

The chain has TRBV5-1 and TRBJ1-2; D gene ambiguous. From germline, CDR1 is SGHRS and CDR2 YFSETQ. V lost 0 bases and J lost 6, with 21 bases in between. This CDR3 spans 17 amino acids. CDR3 sequence reads: CASSLDGPPTRGDGYTF. The CDR3 bases are TGCGCCAGCAGCTTGGATGGGCCTCCAACCCGGGGTGATGGCTACACCTTC. The full variable domain, rest sourced from reference TRBV5-1 and TRBJ1-2, is KAGVTQTPRYLIKTRGQQVTLSCSPISGHRSVSWYQQTPGQGLQFLFEYFSETQRNKGNFPGRFSGRQFSNSRSEMNVSTLELGDSALYLCASSLDGPPTRGDGYTFGSGTRLTVV.

V usage is TRBV9 and J usage is TRBJ2-3; no clear D gene. Trimming removed 7 bases at V and 2 bases at J, with 11 bases between. This CDR3 contains 13 residues. The germline V gene has CDR1 SGDLS and CDR2 YYNGEE. CDR3 nucleotides: TGTGCCAGCCAGTTTTCGTTCACAGATACGCAGTATTTT. Protein sequence: CASQFSFTDTQYF.

This chain joins TRBV2 and TRBJ1-6; D call uncertain. The germline V gene has CDR1 SNHLY and CDR2 FYNNEI. V shed 7 bases and J shed 16 bases, with 14 bases lying between them. CDR3 length equals 11 residues. CDR3 sequence reads: CASNRAGRLHF. The DNA for the CDR3 is TGTGCCAGCAATCGGGCGGGTAGACTCCACTTT.

V gene TRBV6-5 combines with J gene TRBJ1-2, with D unresolved. Trimming stripped 2 bases from V and 0 bases from J, with 7 bases between. The CDR3 consists of 14 residues. The germline CDR1 and CDR2 sequences are MNHEY and SVGAGI. CDR3 nucleotides: TGTGCCAGCAGTTACCAGGCCACTAACTATGGCTACACCTTC. As protein: CASSYQATNYGYTF.

The V call is TRBV14, the J call TRBJ2-1; 7 nucleotides line up with TRBD2. With 4 bases clipped from V and 7 bases from J, the junction kept 13 bases outside the gene matches. Per germline, CDR1 SGHDN and CDR2 FVKESK. The CDR3 extends over 16 amino acids. CDR3 DNA sequence: TGTGCCAGCAGCCTTTCTTTAGCGGGCGGATGGAATGAGCAGTTCTTC. Amino acids: CASSLSLAGGWNEQFF.

CDR3 sequence (DNA): TGTGCCAGCAGTATCAGTCGGAACACTGAAGCTTTCTTT. Protein sequence: CASSISRNTEAFF. This chain connects TRBV7-6 to TRBJ1-1; the D is unclear. V was trimmed by 6 bases and J by 1 base, leaving 9 bases between them. The CDR3 spans 13 residues. Germline V gene sequence: CDR1 SGHVS, CDR2 FNYEAQ. The full variable domain, with the rest looked up from reference TRBV7-6 and TRBJ1-1, is GAGVSQSPRYKVTKRGQDVALRCDPISGHVSLYWYRQALGQGPEFLTYFNYEAQQDKSGLPNDRFSAERPEGSISTLTIQRTEQRDSAMYRCASSISRNTEAFFGQGTRLTVV.

This chain joins TRBV7-9 and TRBJ2-1; D is unresolved. The germline gives CDR1 SEHNR, CDR2 FQNEAQ (reference sequence). Trimming shortened V by 7 bases and J by 4 bases, and 11 bases separated the two germline ends. The CDR3 spans 13 residues. The CDR3 protein is CASTSGAYNEQFF. The DNA for the CDR3 is TGTGCCAGCACCTCAGGTGCATACAATGAGCAGTTCTTC.

V is TRBV7-9 and J is TRBJ2-5; D is possibly TRBD2 (5 bases). Germline V gene lookup returns CDR1 SEHNR and CDR2 FQNEAQ (reference sequence). The CDR3 totals 13 residues. Trimming pared 0 bases from V and 5 bases from J, leaving 7 bases between. The CDR3 is CASSLARVETQYF. The CDR3, as DNA: TGTGCCAGCAGCTTAGCGAGGGTGGAGACCCAGTACTTC.

This clone was recorded only once. The J gene is TRBJ2-3, the V gene TRBV9; 13 nucleotides match TRBD2. Germline loops: CDR1 SGDLS, CDR2 YYNGEE. V lost 4 bases and J lost 8; bases outside the gene matches: 10. The CDR3 consists of 16 residues. CDR3 sequence (DNA): TGTGCCAGCAGCCTCGGACTAGCGGGAGAGCCCGCTACGCAGTATTTT. Protein product: CASSLGLAGEPATQYF.

The V gene is TRBV19, the J gene TRBJ1-1; TRBD1 agrees at 11 bases. J lost 5 bases, V lost 3 bases, and 2 bases had no gene match. The CDR3 is 14 residues long. Germline V gene lookup returns CDR1 LNHDA and CDR2 SQIVND (reference sequence). CDR3 sequence (DNA): TGTGCCAGTAGTATCGGACAGGGGGCAACTGAAGCTTTCTTT. Protein: CASSIGQGATEAFF. The full variable domain, with the rest looked up from reference TRBV19 and TRBJ1-1, is DGGITQSPKYLFRKEGQNVTLSCEQNLNHDAMYWYRQDPGQGLRLIYYSQIVNDFQKGDIAEGYSVSREKKESFPLTVTSAQKNPTAFYLCASSIGQGATEAFFGQGTRLTVV.

The rearrangement uses TRBV27 and TRBJ2-3, with a possible D match to TRBD2 (5 bases). The CDR3 loop spans 15 amino acids. Germline CDR1 and CDR2: MNHEY and SMNVEV (reference sequence). V lost 4 bases, J lost 2 bases, and 13 bases lay in between. The CDR3 is CASSSFAAATDTQYF. CDR3 nucleotides: TGTGCCAGCAGTTCCTTTGCAGCGGCCACAGATACGCAGTATTTT.

Only a few counts were recorded for this clone. The rearrangement links TRBV5-1 to TRBJ2-2; D is unclear. The CDR3 is 13 residues long. V was pared by 0 bases and J by 4 bases, with 4 bases between. The germline CDR1 and CDR2 sequences are SGHRS and YFSETQ. The CDR3 sequence: CASSLDITGELFF. CDR3 in DNA: TGCGCCAGCAGCTTGGACATCACCGGGGAGCTGTTTTTT.

The CDR3 reads CASSLGEDQPQHF. The CDR3 DNA is TGTGCCAGCAGTTTGGGGGAGGATCAGCCCCAGCATTTT. J is TRBJ1-5 and V is TRBV28; the D gene is possibly TRBD1 (5 bases). The V and J ends lost 3 bases and 5 bases respectively, with 8 bases between them. Germline V gene data show CDR1 as MDHEN and CDR2 as SYDVKM. This CDR3 spans 13 amino acids.

The chain uses TRBV11-2 and TRBJ2-1, with D maybe TRBD2 (5 bases). Looked up from germline, CDR1 is SGHAT and CDR2 is FQNNGV. The CDR3 is made up of 14 amino acids. Trimming pared 7 bases from V and 2 bases from J, leaving 12 bases between. CDR3 in amino acids: CASKKTNPYNEQFF. CDR3 bases: TGTGCCAGCAAAAAGACTAACCCCTACAATGAGCAGTTCTTC.

The gene calls are TRBV7-9 and TRBJ2-1; a possible D gene is TRBD1 (5 bases). The length of the CDR3 is 13 residues. The germline V gene encodes CDR1 SEHNR and CDR2 FQNEAQ (reference sequence). V lost 5 bases and J 9 bases, leaving 14 bases between the germline ends. The CDR3 bases are TGTGCCAGCAGCCCGACAGTTTTCGGTGAGCAGTTCTTC. Protein: CASSPTVFGEQFF.

The chain joins TRBV5-6 to TRBJ2-1; TRBD2 agrees at 8 bases. This CDR3 spans 16 amino acids. The germline V gene encodes CDR1 SGHDT and CDR2 YYEEEE. V gave up 0 bases and J gave up 8 bases; unmatched junction bases: 10. The CDR3 coding sequence is TGTGCCAGCAGCTTGGCTACTAGCGGAACAGAGGATGAGCAGTTCTTC. This gives the protein CASSLATSGTEDEQFF. The whole variable domain, filled in from reference TRBV5-6 and TRBJ2-1, reads DAGVTQSPTHLIKTRGQQVTLRCSPKSGHDTVSWYQQALGQGPQFIFQYYEEEERQRGNFPDRFSGHQFPNYSSELNVNALLLGDSALYLCASSLATSGTEDEQFFGPGTRLTVL.

The chain joins TRBV4-1 to TRBJ1-1, with TRBD1 as a possible D gene (6 bases). The V end was cut by 3 bases, the J end by 8 bases, with 10 bases between. There are 12 residues in the CDR3. Germline-derived CDR1 and CDR2 are MGHRA and YSYEKL. The CDR3 sequence is CASSHIGQEAFF. CDR3 sequence (DNA): TGCGCCAGCAGCCATATAGGACAGGAAGCTTTCTTT.

The chain has TRBV4-1 and TRBJ1-3; 11 nucleotides line up with TRBD1. CDR1 and CDR2 (germline): MGHRA, YSYEKL. The CDR3 has 16 amino acids. V trimming: 0 bases; J trimming: 4 bases; junction bases outside the gene matches: 2. The CDR3 DNA follows: TGCGCCAGCAGCCAAGAATGGACAGGGGGCGGAAACACCATATATTTT. Translation gives CASSQEWTGGGNTIYF.

CDR3: CASSELSGGYQETQYF. In DNA, the CDR3 is TGTGCCAGCAGTGAATTGAGCGGGGGGTACCAAGAGACCCAGTACTTC. The chain has TRBV25-1 and TRBJ2-5; 9 nucleotides align to TRBD2. Germline CDR1 reads MGHDK; CDR2 reads SYGVNS. After removal of 1 base from V and 0 bases from J, the junction contained 3 bases not matched to a gene. The CDR3 is 16 amino acids. The full variable domain, its missing parts supplied by reference TRBV25-1 and TRBJ2-5, is EADIYQTPRYLVIGTGKKITLECSQTMGHDKMYWYQQDPGMELHLIHYSYGVNSTEKGDLSSESTVSRIRTEHFPLTLESARPSHTSQYLCASSELSGGYQETQYFGPGTRLLVL.

The chain uses TRBV6-2 or TRBV6-3 and TRBJ2-5; 7 bases fit TRBD2. The CDR3 length is 16 residues. V gave up 2 bases and J gave up 3 bases; unmatched junction bases: 9. Germline-derived CDR1 and CDR2 are MNHEY and SVGEGT. This CDR3 is CASSYPPAGVEETQYF. DNA for the CDR3: TGTGCCAGCAGTTACCCGCCGGCGGGAGTGGAAGAGACCCAGTACTTC.